Sequencing of this TCR beta chain was carried out in a study of cytomegalovirus exposure and HLA in healthy donors. Study results and caveats: Further analysis, carried out later, found HLA-associated TCR beta chains more clonally expanded than equally common other chains.

60 Vbeta and 13 Jbeta primers were used in PCR. TCRdb's copy holds only in-frame clones and misses some; the assay was immunoSEQ multiplex PCR. The top ten hold approximately 15% of the sample, which has 99,000 or so clones, roughly 12% seen once. Trimming shortened V by 0 bases and J by 9 bases, and 5 bases separated the two germline ends. CDR3 size: 12 residues. Germline CDR1 and CDR2: SGHTA and FQGTGA. In its sample, this clone was seen a few times. No antigen is known for it. This chain connects TRBV7-3 to TRBJ2-2; the D is unclear. Sequenced: PBMCs. This TCR derives from a man aged 40-49 years in good health and CMV-seropositive. CDR3 region: CASSLTGRELFF. The CDR3 DNA reads as TGTGCCAGCAGCTTAACGGGCAGGGAGCTGTTTTTT.